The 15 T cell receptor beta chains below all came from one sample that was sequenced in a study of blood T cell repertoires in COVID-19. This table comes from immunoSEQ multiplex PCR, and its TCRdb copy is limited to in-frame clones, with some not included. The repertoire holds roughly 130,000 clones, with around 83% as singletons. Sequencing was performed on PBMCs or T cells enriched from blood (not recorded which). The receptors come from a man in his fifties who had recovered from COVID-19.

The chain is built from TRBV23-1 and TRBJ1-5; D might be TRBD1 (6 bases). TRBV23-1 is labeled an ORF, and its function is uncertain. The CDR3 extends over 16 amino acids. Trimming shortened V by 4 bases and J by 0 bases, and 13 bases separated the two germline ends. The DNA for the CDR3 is TGCGCCAGCAGTCGGCCCAGGACAGATAGCAATCAGCCCCAGCATTTT. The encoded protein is CASSRPRTDSNQPQHF.

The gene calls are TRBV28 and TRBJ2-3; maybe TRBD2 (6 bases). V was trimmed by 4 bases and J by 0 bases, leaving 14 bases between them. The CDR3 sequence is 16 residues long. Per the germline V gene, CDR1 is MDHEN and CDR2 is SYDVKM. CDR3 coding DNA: TGTGCCAGCAGTTCCGCCGCAGGGACTAGCACAGATACGCAGTATTTT. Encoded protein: CASSSAAGTSTDTQYF.

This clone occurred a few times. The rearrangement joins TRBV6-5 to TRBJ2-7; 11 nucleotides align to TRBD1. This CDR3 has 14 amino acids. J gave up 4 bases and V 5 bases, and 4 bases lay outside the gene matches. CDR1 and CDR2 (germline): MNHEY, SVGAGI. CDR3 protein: CASSRGTGGYEQYF. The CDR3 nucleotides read TGTGCCAGCAGTCGCGGGACAGGGGGATACGAGCAGTACTTC.

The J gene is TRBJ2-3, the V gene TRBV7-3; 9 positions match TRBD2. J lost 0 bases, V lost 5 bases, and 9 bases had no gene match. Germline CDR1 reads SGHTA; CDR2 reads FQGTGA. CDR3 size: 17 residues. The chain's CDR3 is CASSHGRGGISTDTQYF. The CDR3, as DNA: TGTGCCAGCAGCCATGGGCGGGGGGGGATTAGCACAGATACGCAGTATTTT.

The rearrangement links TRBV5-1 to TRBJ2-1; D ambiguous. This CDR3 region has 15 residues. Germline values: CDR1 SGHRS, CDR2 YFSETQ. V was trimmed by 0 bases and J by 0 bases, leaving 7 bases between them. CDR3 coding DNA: TGCGCCAGCAGCTTGGGCGAAAGCTCCTACAATGAGCAGTTCTTC. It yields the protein CASSLGESSYNEQFF.

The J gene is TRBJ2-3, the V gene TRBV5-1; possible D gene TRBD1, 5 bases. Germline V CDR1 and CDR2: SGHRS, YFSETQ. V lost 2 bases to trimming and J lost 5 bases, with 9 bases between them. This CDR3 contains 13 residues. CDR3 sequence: CASSLGVGDTQYF. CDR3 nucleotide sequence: TGCGCCAGCAGCTTAGGGGTTGGAGATACGCAGTATTTT.

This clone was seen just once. CDR3 nucleotides: TGTGCCTGGAGTACCCGAGCGGGGGGGCTTGTGGGCGAGCAGTACTTC. Its protein product is CAWSTRAGGLVGEQYF. The chain couples TRBV30 to TRBJ2-7; 10 nucleotides agree with TRBD2. Trimming cost V 2 bases and J 6 bases; bases outside gene matches: 13. The CDR3 is 16 residues long. Germline assignment: CDR1 GTSNPN and CDR2 SVGIG (reference sequence).

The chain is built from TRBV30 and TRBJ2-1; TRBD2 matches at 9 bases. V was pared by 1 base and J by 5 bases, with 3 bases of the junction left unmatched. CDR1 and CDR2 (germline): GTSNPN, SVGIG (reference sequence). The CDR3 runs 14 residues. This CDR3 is CAWSGGGGHNEQFF. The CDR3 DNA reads TGTGCCTGGAGTGGCGGGGGGGGACACAATGAGCAGTTCTTC.

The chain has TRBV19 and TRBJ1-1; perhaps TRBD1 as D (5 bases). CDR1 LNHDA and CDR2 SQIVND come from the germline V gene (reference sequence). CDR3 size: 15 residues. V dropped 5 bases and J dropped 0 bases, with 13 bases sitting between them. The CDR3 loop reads CASSSSDNLNTEAFF. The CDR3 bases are TGTGCCAGTAGTTCCTCGGACAACTTGAACACTGAAGCTTTCTTT.

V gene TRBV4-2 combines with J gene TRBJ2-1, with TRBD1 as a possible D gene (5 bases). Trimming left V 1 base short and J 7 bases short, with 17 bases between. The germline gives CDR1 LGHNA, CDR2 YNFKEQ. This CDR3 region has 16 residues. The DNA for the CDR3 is TGTGCCAGCAGCCAAGTGGGGCTAACCTCCTGGAATGAGCAGTTCTTC. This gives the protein CASSQVGLTSWNEQFF.

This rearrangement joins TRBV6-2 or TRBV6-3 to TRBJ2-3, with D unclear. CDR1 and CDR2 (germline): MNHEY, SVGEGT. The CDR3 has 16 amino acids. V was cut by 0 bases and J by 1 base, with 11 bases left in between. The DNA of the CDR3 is TGTGCCAGCAGTTACTCCCCGAGTGGGCGCACAGATACGCAGTATTTT. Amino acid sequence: CASSYSPSGRTDTQYF.

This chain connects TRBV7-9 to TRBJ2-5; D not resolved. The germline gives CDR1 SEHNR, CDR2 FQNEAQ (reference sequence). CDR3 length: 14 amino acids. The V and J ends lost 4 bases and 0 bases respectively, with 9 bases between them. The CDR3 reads CASSSRSYQETQYF. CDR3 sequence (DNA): TGTGCCAGCAGCTCGCGATCGTACCAAGAGACCCAGTACTTC.

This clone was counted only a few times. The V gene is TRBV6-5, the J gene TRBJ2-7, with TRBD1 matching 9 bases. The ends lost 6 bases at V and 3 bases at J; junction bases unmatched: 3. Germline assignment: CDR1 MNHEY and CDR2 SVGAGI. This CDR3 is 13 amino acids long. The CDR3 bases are TGTGCCAGCAGGCCGGGACAGGGCTACGAGCAGTACTTC. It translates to CASRPGQGYEQYF.

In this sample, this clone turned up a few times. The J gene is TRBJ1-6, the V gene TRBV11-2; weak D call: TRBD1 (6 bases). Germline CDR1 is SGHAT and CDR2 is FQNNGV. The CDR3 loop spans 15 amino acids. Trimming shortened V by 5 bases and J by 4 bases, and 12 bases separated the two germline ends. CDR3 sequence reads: CASSPDRRYNSPLHF. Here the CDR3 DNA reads TGTGCCAGCAGCCCGGACAGACGTTATAATTCACCCCTCCACTTT.

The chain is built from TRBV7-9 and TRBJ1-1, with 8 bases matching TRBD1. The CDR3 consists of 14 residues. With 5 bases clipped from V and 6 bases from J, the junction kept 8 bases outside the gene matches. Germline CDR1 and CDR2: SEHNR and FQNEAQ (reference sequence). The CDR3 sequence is CASSGQGSRSEAFF. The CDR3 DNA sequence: TGTGCCAGCAGCGGACAGGGATCAAGGTCTGAAGCTTTCTTT. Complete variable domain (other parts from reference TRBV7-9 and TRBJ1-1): DTGVSQNPRHKITKRGQNVTFRCDPISEHNRLYWYRQTLGQGPEFLTYFQNEAQLEKSRLLSDRFSAERPKGSFSTLEIQRTEQGDSAMYLCASSGQGSRSEAFFGQGTRLTVV.